A selection of T cell receptor beta chains follows, all from one sample in a study of blood T cell repertoires in COVID-19. The repertoire was sequenced with immunoSEQ multiplex PCR; TCRdb's copy has only in-frame clones and lacks some. The sample has about 300,000 clones; around 83% are singletons. Sequencing was performed on peripheral blood. The receptors originated from a woman aged 50 to 60 with acute or convalescent COVID-19. Each CDR3 is given with its conserved first and last residue. The D gene is left open where the match is weak. Some rows have no size entry. The others give once, few or many, or a class for an expanded clone.

j_call: TRBJ1-6; clone_size: .; v_call: TRBV7-2; d_call: TRBD1; cdr3_aa: CASSVGQGMTSPLHF; cdr3_nt: TGTGCCAGCAGCGTGGGACAGGGGATGACTTCACCCCTCCACTTT
j_call: TRBJ1-5; clone_size: .; v_call: TRBV4-3; d_call: TRBD1; cdr3_aa: CASSQGLSGTGEQPQHF; cdr3_nt: TGCGCCAGCAGCCAAGGTCTTAGCGGGACAGGGGAACAGCCCCAGCATTTT
j_call: TRBJ1-1; clone_size: few; v_call: TRBV3-1/TRBV3-2; d_call: .; cdr3_aa: CASSQGAGTGGTEAFF; cdr3_nt: TGTGCCAGCAGCCAGGGGGCTGGGACCGGCGGAACTGAAGCTTTCTTT
j_call: TRBJ2-3; clone_size: .; v_call: TRBV5-1; d_call: TRBD1; cdr3_aa: CASSTRTGSTDTQYF; cdr3_nt: TGCGCCAGCAGCACAAGGACAGGGAGCACAGATACGCAGTATTTT
j_call: TRBJ2-2; clone_size: .; v_call: TRBV14; d_call: TRBD2; cdr3_aa: CASSQVRGGAGTGELFF; cdr3_nt: TGTGCCAGCAGCCAAGTCCGGGGGGGCGCGGGGACCGGGGAGCTGTTTTTT
j_call: TRBJ2-1; clone_size: few; v_call: TRBV7-9; d_call: TRBD2; cdr3_aa: CASSLEAGDEQFF; cdr3_nt: TGTGCCAGCAGCTTAGAGGCGGGGGATGAGCAGTTCTTC
j_call: TRBJ2-2; clone_size: .; v_call: TRBV19; d_call: .; cdr3_aa: CASSRAGNTGELFF; cdr3_nt: TGTGCCAGTAGTAGGGCGGGAAACACCGGGGAGCTGTTTTTT
j_call: TRBJ2-7; clone_size: many; v_call: TRBV30; d_call: TRBD2; cdr3_aa: CAWSVGGRERYEQYF; cdr3_nt: TGTGCCTGGAGTGTAGGCGGGAGAGAACGTTACGAGCAGTACTTC
j_call: TRBJ1-2; clone_size: .; v_call: TRBV18; d_call: TRBD1; cdr3_aa: CASSKGTGGDGYTF; cdr3_nt: TGTGCCAGCTCAAAGGGGACAGGGGGCGATGGCTACACCTTC
j_call: TRBJ1-2; clone_size: .; v_call: TRBV5-4; d_call: TRBD1; cdr3_aa: CASSIQGAKNYGYTF; cdr3_nt: TGTGCCAGCAGCATACAGGGGGCGAAGAACTATGGCTACACCTTC
j_call: TRBJ1-3; clone_size: .; v_call: TRBV6-5; d_call: .; cdr3_aa: CASVLNTIYF; cdr3_nt: TGTGCCAGCGTCTTAAACACCATATATTTT
j_call: TRBJ2-1; clone_size: .; v_call: TRBV5-6; d_call: .; cdr3_aa: CASTPQRGNEQFF; cdr3_nt: TGTGCCAGCACGCCCCAAAGGGGAAATGAGCAGTTCTTC
j_call: TRBJ2-5; clone_size: .; v_call: TRBV30; d_call: TRBD2; cdr3_aa: CAWSQIGREGSQTQYF; cdr3_nt: TGTGCCTGGAGTCAAATAGGCAGGGAGGGAAGTCAGACCCAGTACTTC
j_call: TRBJ1-1; clone_size: once; v_call: TRBV5-1; d_call: .; cdr3_aa: CASSLGDTRMNTEAFF; cdr3_nt: TGCGCCAGCAGCTTGGGCGACACCCGGATGAACACTGAAGCTTTCTTT
j_call: TRBJ2-1; clone_size: .; v_call: TRBV2; d_call: .; cdr3_aa: CASSEESLAYNEQFF; cdr3_nt: TGTGCCAGCAGTGAAGAGAGCCTGGCCTACAATGAGCAGTTCTTC
j_call: TRBJ1-5; clone_size: .; v_call: TRBV24-1; d_call: .; cdr3_aa: CATSEGTVGDNQPQHF; cdr3_nt: TGTGCCACCAGTGAGGGGACTGTAGGGGACAATCAGCCCCAGCATTTT
j_call: TRBJ1-1; clone_size: .; v_call: TRBV3-1/TRBV3-2; d_call: TRBD1; cdr3_aa: CASSPTSTGPEAFF; cdr3_nt: TGTGCCAGCAGCCCAACCTCGACAGGGCCTGAAGCTTTCTTT
j_call: TRBJ1-2; clone_size: .; v_call: TRBV2; d_call: TRBD1; cdr3_aa: CASRLGQGASYGYTF; cdr3_nt: TGTGCCAGCAGGCTTGGACAGGGTGCGTCCTATGGCTACACCTTC
j_call: TRBJ1-1; clone_size: .; v_call: TRBV29-1; d_call: .; cdr3_aa: CSVEKGQNTEAFF; cdr3_nt: TGCAGCGTTGAAAAGGGACAGAACACTGAAGCTTTCTTT
j_call: TRBJ1-1; clone_size: .; v_call: TRBV27; d_call: .; cdr3_aa: CASSLSISGGPGTEAFF; cdr3_nt: TGTGCCAGCAGTTTATCGATAAGCGGGGGGCCGGGAACTGAAGCTTTCTTT